Described below is a single TCR beta chain sequence and its context. The antigen is undetermined. The germline V gene encodes CDR1 LGHNA and CDR2 YSLEER. This CDR3 region has 17 residues. Trimming shortened V by 0 bases and J by 0 bases, and 14 bases separated the two germline ends. RNA transcripts served as the template for amplifying TCR beta CDR3 regions. Using the HTBI primer set, a first-round RT-PCR was run on the TCR CDR3. Each CDR3 protein gets one entry after TCRdb re-called the multiplex PCR reads with MiXCR. The table includes nearly 750,000 distinct CDR3 sequences, 30% to 40% detected once. The source of the sample is a study of T cells in Graves' hyperthyroidism and ophthalmopathy. The study, taken as a whole, reports: Most thyroid clonotypes with frequency above 0.001 were detected in blood.

Stability of Graves' hyperthyroidism was defined as absent ophthalmopathy progression within 18 months. The study enrolled patients aged 18 to 65 with newly diagnosed hyperthyroidism of under 2 months' duration. Diagnoses were established using clinical symptoms, serum thyroxine and TRAb, thyroid ultrasound and orbital computed tomography. Sequences were obtained from blood. The genes are TRBV4-3 and TRBJ1-1, with unresolved D. This receptor was obtained from a woman aged 40 to 49 with Graves' hyperthyroidism. The chain's CDR3 is CASSQEVVLRMNTEAFF. The CDR3 DNA is TGCGCCAGCAGCCAAGAGGTGGTGTTAAGGATGAACACTGAAGCTTTCTTT.